The present TCR beta chain was sequenced within a study of cytomegalovirus exposure and HLA in healthy donors. The CDR3 is made up of 13 amino acids. Per the germline V gene, CDR1 is SNHLY and CDR2 is FYNNEI. Trimming cost V 10 bases and J 2 bases, with 15 bases left between them. Profiling relied on immunoSEQ multiplex PCR, and the TCRdb table lists in-frame clones only, not all of them. The profile shows 250,000 or so clones, about 88% of them singletons. A word on this clone: What it binds is not known.

Study-wide findings and caveats: High sensitivity and specificity were reportedly achieved when the classifier diagnosed cytomegalovirus status.

The sequencing input was PBMCs. The receptor was isolated from a man in his late teens or twenties in good health and CMV-seropositive. This chain joins TRBV2 and TRBJ2-7, with unresolved D. This CDR3 reads CATQRVSPYEQYF. The CDR3 DNA sequence: TGTGCCACACAACGTGTTTCGCCCTACGAGCAGTACTTC.